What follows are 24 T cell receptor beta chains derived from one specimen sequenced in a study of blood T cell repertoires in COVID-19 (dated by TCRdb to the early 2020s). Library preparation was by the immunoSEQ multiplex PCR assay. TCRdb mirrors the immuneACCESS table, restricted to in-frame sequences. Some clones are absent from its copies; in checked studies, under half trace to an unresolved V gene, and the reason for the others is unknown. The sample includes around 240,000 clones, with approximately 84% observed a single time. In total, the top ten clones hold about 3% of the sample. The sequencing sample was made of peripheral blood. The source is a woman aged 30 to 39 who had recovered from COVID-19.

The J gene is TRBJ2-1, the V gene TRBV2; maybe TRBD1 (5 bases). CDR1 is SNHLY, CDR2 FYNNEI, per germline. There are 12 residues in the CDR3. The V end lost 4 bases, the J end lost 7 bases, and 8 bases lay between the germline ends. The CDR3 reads CASSATGNEQFF. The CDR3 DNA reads TGTGCCAGCAGTGCCACAGGAAATGAGCAGTTCTTC.

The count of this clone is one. The CDR3 protein is CASRLREGPHYEQYF. Written as DNA, the CDR3 is TGTGCCAGCAGACTCAGGGAGGGCCCCCACTACGAGCAGTACTTC. This chain uses TRBV6-5 with TRBJ2-7; TRBD2 matches at 7 bases. J gave up 3 bases and V 6 bases, and 11 bases lay outside the gene matches. This CDR3 comprises 15 residues. The germline V gene has CDR1 MNHEY and CDR2 SVGAGI.

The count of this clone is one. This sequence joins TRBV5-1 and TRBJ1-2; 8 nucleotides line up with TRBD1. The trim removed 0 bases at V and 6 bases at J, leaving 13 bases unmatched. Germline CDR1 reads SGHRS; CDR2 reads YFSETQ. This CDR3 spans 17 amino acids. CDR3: CASSLDPQGAGRNGYTF. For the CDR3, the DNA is TGCGCCAGCAGCTTGGACCCCCAGGGGGCGGGTCGGAATGGCTACACCTTC.

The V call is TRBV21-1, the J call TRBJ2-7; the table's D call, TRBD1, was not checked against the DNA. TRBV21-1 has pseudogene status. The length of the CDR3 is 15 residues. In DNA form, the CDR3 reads TGTGCCAGCAGCAAAGCGCGCGACAGGACTTACGAGCAGTACTTC. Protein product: CASSKARDRTYEQYF.

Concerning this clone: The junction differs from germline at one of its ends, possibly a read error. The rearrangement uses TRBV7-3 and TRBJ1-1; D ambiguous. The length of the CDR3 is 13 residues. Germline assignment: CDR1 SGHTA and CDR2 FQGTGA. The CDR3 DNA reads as TGTGCCAGCAGCGTAACCATGAACACTGAAGCTTTCTTT. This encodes CASSVTMNTEAFF. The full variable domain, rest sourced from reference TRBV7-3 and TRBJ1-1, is GAGVSQTPSNKVTEKGKYVELRCDPISGHTALYWYRQSLGQGPEFLIYFQGTGAADDSGLPNDRFFAVRPEGSVSTLKIQRTERGDSAVYLCASSVTMNTEAFFGQGTRLTVV.

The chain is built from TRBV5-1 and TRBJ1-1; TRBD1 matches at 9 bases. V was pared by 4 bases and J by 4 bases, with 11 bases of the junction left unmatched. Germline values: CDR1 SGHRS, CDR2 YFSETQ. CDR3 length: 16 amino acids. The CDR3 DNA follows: TGCGCCAGCAGCCGAGATGGGACAGGGCTGGGCACTGAAGCTTTCTTT. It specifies CASSRDGTGLGTEAFF. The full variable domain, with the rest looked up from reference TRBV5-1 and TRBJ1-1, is KAGVTQTPRYLIKTRGQQVTLSCSPISGHRSVSWYQQTPGQGLQFLFEYFSETQRNKGNFPGRFSGRQFSNSRSEMNVSTLELGDSALYLCASSRDGTGLGTEAFFGQGTRLTVV.

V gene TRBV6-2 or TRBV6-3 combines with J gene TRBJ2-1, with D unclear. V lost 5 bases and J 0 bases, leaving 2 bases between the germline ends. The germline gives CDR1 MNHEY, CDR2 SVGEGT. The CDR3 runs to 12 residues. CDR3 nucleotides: TGTGCCAGCAGTCTCTCCTACAATGAGCAGTTCTTC. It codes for CASSLSYNEQFF.

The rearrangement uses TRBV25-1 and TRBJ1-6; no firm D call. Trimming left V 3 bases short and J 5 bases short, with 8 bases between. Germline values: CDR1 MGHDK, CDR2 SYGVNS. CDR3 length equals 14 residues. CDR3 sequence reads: CASSEGLHNSPLHF. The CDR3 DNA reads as TGTGCCAGCAGTGAGGGCTTGCATAATTCACCCCTCCACTTT.

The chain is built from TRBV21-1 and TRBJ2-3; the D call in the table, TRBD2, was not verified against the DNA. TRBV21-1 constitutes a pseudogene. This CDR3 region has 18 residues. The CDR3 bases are TGTGCCAGCAGCCCAAGCTGGGGACTAGCGGGGGGGCCGGATACGCAGTATTTT. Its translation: CASSPSWGLAGGPDTQYF.

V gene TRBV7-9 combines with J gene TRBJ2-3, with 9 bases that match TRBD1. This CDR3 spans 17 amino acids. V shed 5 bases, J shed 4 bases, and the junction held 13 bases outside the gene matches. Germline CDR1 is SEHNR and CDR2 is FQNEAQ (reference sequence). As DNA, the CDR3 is TGTGCCAGCAGCCCCATTCGCTGGGACAGGGAATCAGATACGCAGTATTTT. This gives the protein CASSPIRWDRESDTQYF. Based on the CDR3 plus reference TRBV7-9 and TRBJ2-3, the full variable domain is DTGVSQNPRHKITKRGQNVTFRCDPISEHNRLYWYRQTLGQGPEFLTYFQNEAQLEKSRLLSDRFSAERPKGSFSTLEIQRTEQGDSAMYLCASSPIRWDRESDTQYFGPGTRLTVL.

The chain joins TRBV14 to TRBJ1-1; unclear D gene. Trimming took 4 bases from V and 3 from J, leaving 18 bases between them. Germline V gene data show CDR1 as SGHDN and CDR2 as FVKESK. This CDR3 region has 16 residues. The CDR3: CASSPGFGVRDTEAFF. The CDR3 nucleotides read TGTGCCAGCAGCCCGGGTTTCGGGGTCCGGGACACTGAAGCTTTCTTT.

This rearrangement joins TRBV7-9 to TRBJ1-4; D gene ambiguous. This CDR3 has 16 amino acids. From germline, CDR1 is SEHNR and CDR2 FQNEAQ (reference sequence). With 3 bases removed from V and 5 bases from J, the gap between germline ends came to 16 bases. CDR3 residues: CASSFPLTEQNEKLFF. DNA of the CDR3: TGTGCCAGCAGCTTCCCACTGACGGAGCAAAATGAAAAACTGTTTTTT.

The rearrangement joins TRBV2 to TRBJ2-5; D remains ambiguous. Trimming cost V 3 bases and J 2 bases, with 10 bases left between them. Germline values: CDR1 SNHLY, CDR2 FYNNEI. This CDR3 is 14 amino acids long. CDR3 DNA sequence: TGTGCCAGCAGTGAGTTGACATCTCAAGAGACCCAGTACTTC. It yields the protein CASSELTSQETQYF.

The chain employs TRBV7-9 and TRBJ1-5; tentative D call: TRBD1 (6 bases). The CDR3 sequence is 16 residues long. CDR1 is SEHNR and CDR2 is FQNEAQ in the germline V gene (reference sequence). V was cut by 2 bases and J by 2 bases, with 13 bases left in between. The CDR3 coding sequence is TGTGCCAGCAGCTTATACGGGGCAGGGGGCAATCAGCCCCAGCATTTT. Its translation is CASSLYGAGGNQPQHF.

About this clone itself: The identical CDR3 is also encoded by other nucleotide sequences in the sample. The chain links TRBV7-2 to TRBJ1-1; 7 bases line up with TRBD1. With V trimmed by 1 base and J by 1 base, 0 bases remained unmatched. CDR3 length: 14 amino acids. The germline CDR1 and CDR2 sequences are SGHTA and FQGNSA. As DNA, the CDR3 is TGTGCCAGCAGCTTAGGACAGGGGAACACTGAAGCTTTCTTT. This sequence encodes CASSLGQGNTEAFF.

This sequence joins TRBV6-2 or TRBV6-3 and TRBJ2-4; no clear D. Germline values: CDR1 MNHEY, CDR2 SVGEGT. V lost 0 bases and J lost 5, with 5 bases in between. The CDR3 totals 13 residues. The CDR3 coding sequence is TGTGCCAGCAGTTACTCGGCGGAAAACATTCAGTACTTC. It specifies CASSYSAENIQYF.

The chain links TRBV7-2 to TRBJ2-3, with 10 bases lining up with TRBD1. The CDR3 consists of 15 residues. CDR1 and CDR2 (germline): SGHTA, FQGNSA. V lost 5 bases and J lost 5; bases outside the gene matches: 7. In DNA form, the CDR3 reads TGTGCCAGCAGCCCCGACAGGGGGCGCAGAGATACGCAGTATTTT. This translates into CASSPDRGRRDTQYF. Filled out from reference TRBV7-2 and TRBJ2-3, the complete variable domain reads GAGVSQSPSNKVTEKGKDVELRCDPISGHTALYWYRQSLGQGLEFLIYFQGNSAPDKSGLPSDRFSAERTGGSVSTLTIQRTQQEDSAVYLCASSPDRGRRDTQYFGPGTRLTVL.

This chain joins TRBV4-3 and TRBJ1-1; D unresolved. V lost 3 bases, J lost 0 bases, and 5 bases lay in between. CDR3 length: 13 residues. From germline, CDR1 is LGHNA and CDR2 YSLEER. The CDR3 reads CASSQSVNTEAFF. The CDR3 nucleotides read TGCGCCAGCAGCCAGTCGGTGAACACTGAAGCTTTCTTT.

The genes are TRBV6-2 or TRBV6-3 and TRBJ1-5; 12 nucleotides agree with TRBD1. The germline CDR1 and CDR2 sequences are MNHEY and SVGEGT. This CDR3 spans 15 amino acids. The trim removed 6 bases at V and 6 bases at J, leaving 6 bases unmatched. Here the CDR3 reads CASSPRDRGLQPQHF. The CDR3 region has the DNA TGTGCCAGCAGCCCGCGGGACAGGGGGCTTCAGCCCCAGCATTTT.

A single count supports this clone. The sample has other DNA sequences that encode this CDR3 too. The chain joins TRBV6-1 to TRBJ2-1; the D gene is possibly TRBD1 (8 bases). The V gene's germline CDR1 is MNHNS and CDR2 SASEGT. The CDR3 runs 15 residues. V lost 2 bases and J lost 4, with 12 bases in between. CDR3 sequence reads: CASSETGGGYNEQFF. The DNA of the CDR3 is TGTGCCAGCAGTGAAACAGGGGGGGGTTACAATGAGCAGTTCTTC.

DNA for the CDR3: TGTGCCAGCGCAGGGATACAAGAGACCCAGTACTTC. Its protein product is CASAGIQETQYF. The V gene is TRBV6-5, the J gene TRBJ2-5, with D maybe TRBD1 (5 bases). The length of the CDR3 is 12 residues. Trimming removed 8 bases at V and 2 bases at J, with 9 bases between. Germline CDR1 and CDR2: MNHEY and SVGAGI.

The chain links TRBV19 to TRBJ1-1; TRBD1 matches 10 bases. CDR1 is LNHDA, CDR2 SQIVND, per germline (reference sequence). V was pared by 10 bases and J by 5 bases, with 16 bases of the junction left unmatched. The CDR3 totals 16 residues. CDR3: CANETFTGQGDTEAFF. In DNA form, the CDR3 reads TGTGCCAATGAGACTTTTACAGGACAGGGGGATACTGAAGCTTTCTTT.

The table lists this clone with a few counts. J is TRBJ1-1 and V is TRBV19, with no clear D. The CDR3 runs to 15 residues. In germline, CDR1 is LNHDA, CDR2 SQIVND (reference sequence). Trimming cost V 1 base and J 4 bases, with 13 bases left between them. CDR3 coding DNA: TGTGCCAGTAGTATAGTAGGAGCTTCACTCACTGAAGCTTTCTTT. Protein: CASSIVGASLTEAFF.

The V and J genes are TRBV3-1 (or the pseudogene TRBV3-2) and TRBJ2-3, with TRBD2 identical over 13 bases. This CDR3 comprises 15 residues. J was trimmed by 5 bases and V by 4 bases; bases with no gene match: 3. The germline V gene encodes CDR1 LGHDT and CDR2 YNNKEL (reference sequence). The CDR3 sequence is CASSLGTSGEDTQYF. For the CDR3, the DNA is TGTGCCAGCAGCCTCGGGACTAGCGGGGAAGATACGCAGTATTTT.